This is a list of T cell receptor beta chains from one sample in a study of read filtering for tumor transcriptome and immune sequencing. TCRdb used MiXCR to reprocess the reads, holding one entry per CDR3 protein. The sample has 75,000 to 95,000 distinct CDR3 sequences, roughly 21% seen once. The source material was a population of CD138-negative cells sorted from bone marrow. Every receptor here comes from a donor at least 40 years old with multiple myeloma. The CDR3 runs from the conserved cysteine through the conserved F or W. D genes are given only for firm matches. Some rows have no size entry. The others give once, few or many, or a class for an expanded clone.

CASSAAGTANTEAFF | TGTGCCAGCAGCGCGGCCGGGACAGCGAACACTGAAGCTTTCTTT | TRBD1 | . | TRBJ1-1 | TRBV9 | 15
CASSQEGPIPGTDTQYF | TGCGCCAGCAGCCAAGAGGGCCCAATACCTGGCACAGATACGCAGTATTTT | . | few | TRBJ2-3 | TRBV4-1 | 17
CASSLDVGRVYEQYF | TGTGCCAGCAGCTTAGATGTGGGGAGGGTCTACGAGCAGTACTTC | TRBD2 | many | TRBJ2-7 | TRBV7-2 | 15
CASSLVRNQETQYF | TGCGCCAGCAGCTTGGTACGCAACCAAGAGACCCAGTACTTC | . | many | TRBJ2-5 | TRBV5-1 | 14
CAISLTGTSEDTQYF | TGTGCCATCAGTCTAACCGGGACTAGCGAAGATACGCAGTATTTT | TRBD2 | many | TRBJ2-3 | TRBV10-3 | 15
CASSPHGRQETQYF | TGTGCCAGCAGCCCCCACGGCAGACAAGAGACCCAGTACTTC | . | . | TRBJ2-5 | TRBV7-8 | 14
CASSITGSNEQFF | TGTGCCAGTAGTATAACAGGAAGCAATGAGCAGTTCTTC | . | few | TRBJ2-1 | TRBV19 | 13
CASSLLVWGAEYSNQPQHF | TGTGCCAGCAGTTTATTAGTGTGGGGGGCCGAGTATAGCAATCAGCCCCAGCATTTT | . | many | TRBJ1-5 | TRBV28 | 19
CASGETDPSERYF | TGTGCTTCAGGAGAGACTGACCCTTCCGAGCGGTACTTC | . | few | TRBJ2-7 | TRBV27 | 13
CASSYSAVGANVLTF | TGTGCCAGCAGTTACTCGGCGGTTGGGGCCAACGTCCTGACTTTC | . | many | TRBJ2-6 | TRBV6-5 | 15
CASSAQGADTQYF | TGCGCCAGCAGCGCACAGGGGGCAGATACGCAGTATTTT | TRBD1 | many | TRBJ2-3 | TRBV5-1 | 13
CASKRQGTNEKLFF | TGTGCCAGCAAGAGACAGGGAACTAATGAAAAACTGTTTTTT | TRBD1 | . | TRBJ1-4 | TRBV12-3/TRBV12-4 | 14
CAISPGQGSYEQYF | TGTGCCATCAGTCCGGGACAGGGGTCCTACGAGCAGTACTTC | TRBD1 | . | TRBJ2-7 | TRBV10-3 | 14
CASISGPPGNEQFF | TGCGCCAGCATATCAGGTCCGCCGGGCAATGAGCAGTTCTTC | . | many | TRBJ2-1 | TRBV5-1 | 14
CASSVEISTQHF | TGTGCCAGCAGTGTAGAAATCTCGACCCAGCATTTT | . | many | TRBJ1-5 | TRBV28 | 12
CASSYSVGGTEKLFF | TGTGCCAGCAGTTACTCGGTTGGGGGCACTGAAAAACTGTTTTTT | . | many | TRBJ1-4 | TRBV6-5 | 15
CAGSPDGALFAGLFF | TGTGCCGGCAGCCCGGATGGGGCCCTATTCGCGGGACTGTTTTTT | . | once | TRBJ1-4 | TRBV12-3/TRBV12-4 | 15
CASSGQEIETQYF | TGTGCCAGCAGTGGACAGGAGATAGAGACCCAGTACTTC | TRBD1 | many | TRBJ2-5 | TRBV28 | 13
CASRPLTSGGASTDTQYF | TGTGCCAGTAGACCACTGACTAGCGGGGGGGCCAGCACAGATACGCAGTATTTT | TRBD2 | few | TRBJ2-3 | TRBV19 | 18
CASSSRSGNTGELFF | TGTGCCAGCAGCTCTAGATCAGGGAACACCGGGGAGCTGTTTTTT | . | few | TRBJ2-2 | TRBV7-9 | 15
CASSPTSVGEQYF | TGTGCCAGCAGCCCTACCAGCGTGGGTGAGCAGTACTTC | . | few | TRBJ2-7 | TRBV13 | 13
CRGARGNTEAFF | TGCAGGGGGGCGAGGGGGAACACTGAAGCTTTCTTT | . | many | TRBJ1-1 | TRBV20-1 | 12
CASSLPDGTGEQFF | TGTGCCAGCAGTTTACCGGACGGAACGGGTGAGCAGTTCTTC | . | many | TRBJ2-1 | TRBV28 | 14
CATSRGAGRGTEAFF | TGTGCCACCAGCAGAGGGGCAGGGAGGGGGACTGAAGCTTTCTTT | . | many | TRBJ1-1 | TRBV15 | 15
CASSYRTVTNEKLFF | TGTGCCAGCAGCTACAGGACCGTAACTAATGAAAAACTGTTTTTT | . | many | TRBJ1-4 | TRBV5-6 | 15
CASSLAGGEKLFF | TGCGCCAGCAGCTTGGCCGGGGGTGAAAAACTGTTTTTT | . | many | TRBJ1-4 | TRBV5-1 | 13
CASSAPGHPPEAFF | TGTGCCAGCAGCGCCCCGGGACACCCCCCTGAAGCTTTCTTT | . | many | TRBJ1-1 | TRBV13 | 14
CASSRRPDSITGELFF | TGTGCCAGCAGCCGAAGGCCGGACTCCATAACCGGGGAGCTGTTTTTT | . | many | TRBJ2-2 | TRBV3-1 | 16
CASSLVAGANEQFF | TGTGCCAGCAGCTTAGTTGCGGGGGCCAATGAGCAGTTCTTC | . | . | TRBJ2-1 | TRBV7-9 | 14
CASSLWTRF | TGTGCCAGCAGTTTATGGACCCGCTTT | . | many | TRBJ1-1 | TRBV28 | 9
CSGGNTGELFF | TGCAGCGGAGGGAACACCGGGGAGCTGTTTTTT | . | many | TRBJ2-2 | TRBV29-1 | 11
CASSRRDRFPYEQYF | TGTGCCAGCAGCCGCCGGGACAGGTTTCCCTACGAGCAGTACTTC | TRBD1 | many | TRBJ2-7 | TRBV3-1 | 15
CSAFPSGTRTDTQYF | TGCAGTGCTTTTCCTAGCGGGACACGCACAGATACGCAGTATTTT | TRBD2 | few | TRBJ2-3 | TRBV20-1 | 15
CSVLGSSGANVLTF | TGCAGCGTTCTTGGTAGCTCTGGGGCCAACGTCCTGACTTTC | . | many | TRBJ2-6 | TRBV29-1 | 14
CASSEGDQPQHF | TGTGCCAGCAGTGAGGGGGATCAGCCCCAGCATTTT | . | . | TRBJ1-5 | TRBV2 | 12
CASSVGGHTDTQYF | TGTGCCAGCAGCGTAGGAGGCCACACAGATACGCAGTATTTT | . | many | TRBJ2-3 | TRBV9 | 14
CASSLLMVTGELFF | TGTGCCAGCAGCTTATTAATGGTCACCGGGGAGCTGTTTTTT | . | many | TRBJ2-2 | TRBV7-9 | 14
CASSPGQTLNTEAFF | TGTGCCAGCAGCCCAGGACAGACCCTGAACACTGAAGCTTTCTTT | . | many | TRBJ1-1 | TRBV21-1 | 15
CASSLGSAGELFF | TGTGCCAGCAGCTTAGGTTCTGCCGGGGAGCTGTTTTTT | . | . | TRBJ2-2 | TRBV11-2 | 13
CAVRDPNSPLHF | TGTGCCGTACGGGACCCTAATTCACCCCTCCACTTT | . | many | TRBJ1-6 | TRBV7-8 | 12
CASSPKGHLRYF | TGTGCCAGCAGCCCTAAGGGCCACCTACGGTACTTC | . | many | TRBJ2-7 | TRBV5-5 | 12
CSARDRTRGRSYEQYF | TGCAGTGCTAGAGATAGGACCCGTGGTAGGTCCTACGAGCAGTACTTC | . | many | TRBJ2-7 | TRBV20-1 | 16
CASSTYSTDTQYF | TGTGCCAGCAGTACTTACAGCACAGATACGCAGTATTTT | . | many | TRBJ2-3 | TRBV28 | 13
CASSSQGGGYTDTQYF | TGTGCCAGCAGCTCCCAAGGAGGAGGGTACACAGATACGCAGTATTTT | . | many | TRBJ2-3 | TRBV7-2 | 16
CSVESAGTDYF | TGCAGCGTTGAATCGGCGGGGACCGACTATTTT | . | . | TRBJ2-3 | TRBV29-1 | 11
CASTTGGEKLFF | TGTGCCAGCACAACTGGAGGTGAAAAACTGTTTTTT | . | few | TRBJ1-4 | TRBV3-1 | 12
CASRRDLYSNQPQHF | TGTGCCAGCAGGCGGGACCTATATAGCAATCAGCCCCAGCATTTT | . | few | TRBJ1-5 | TRBV6-5 | 15
CASRVTGTRKETQYF | TGTGCCAGCAGAGTGACCGGGACACGGAAAGAGACCCAGTACTTC | . | many | TRBJ2-5 | TRBV28 | 15
CASSPESAWPDTQYF | TGTGCCAGCAGTCCGGAATCTGCCTGGCCAGATACGCAGTATTTT | . | few | TRBJ2-3 | TRBV27 | 15
CASSPRSDTQYF | TGTGCCAGCAGCCCCCGTTCAGATACGCAGTATTTT | . | many | TRBJ2-3 | TRBV9 | 12
CASSLAQRVYEQYF | TGTGCCAGCAGCTTAGCGCAAAGAGTGTACGAGCAGTACTTC | . | . | TRBJ2-7 | TRBV7-8 | 14
CASSWGSETEAFF | TGCGCCAGCAGCTGGGGTTCGGAGACTGAAGCTTTCTTT | . | few | TRBJ1-1 | TRBV5-1 | 13
CASSGKLAGGPNEQFF | TGTGCCAGCAGCGGGAAACTAGCGGGGGGCCCCAATGAGCAGTTCTTC | TRBD2 | many | TRBJ2-1 | TRBV9 | 16
CSAVGVNTGELFF | TGCAGCGCGGTTGGGGTTAACACCGGGGAGCTGTTTTTT | . | many | TRBJ2-2 | TRBV29-1 | 13
CASSPREDYGYTF | TGTGCCAGCAGTCCAAGGGAGGACTATGGCTACACCTTC | . | many | TRBJ1-2 | TRBV28 | 13
CASSKTGAQPQHF | TGTGCCAGCAGCAAGACAGGGGCACAGCCCCAGCATTTT | TRBD1 | many | TRBJ1-5 | TRBV28 | 13